This T cell receptor (beta chain) emerged from a study of T cells in Graves' hyperthyroidism and ophthalmopathy. About the study: Peripheral blood collection took place at initial diagnosis, before any treatment.

Trimming took 6 bases from V and 4 from J, leaving 13 bases between them. Germline CDR1 is MDHEN and CDR2 is SYDVKM. CDR3 length: 14 amino acids. TCR beta CDR3 regions were amplified from RNA. The HTBI primer set served for first-round RT-PCR of the TCR CDR3. TCRdb recomputed calls from the multiplex PCR reads with MiXCR, one row per CDR3 protein. The sample has about 600,000 distinct CDR3 sequences, around 16% seen once. Individuals with ophthalmopathy presented a Clinical Activity Score of at least 3, a NOSPECS grade of at least 4 and a duration under 3 months. This clonotype was detected ten times or more.

The TCR comes from a woman aged 40 to 50 with Graves' ophthalmopathy. The sequenced material came from blood. The V call is TRBV28, the J call TRBJ2-1; maybe TRBD2 (5 bases). The CDR3 spells CASRRASGYNEQFF. The CDR3 coding sequence is TGTGCCAGCAGGAGGGCAAGTGGATACAATGAGCAGTTCTTC. Full variable domain (missing parts from reference TRBV28 and TRBJ2-1): DVKVTQSSRYLVKRTGEKVFLECVQDMDHENMFWYRQDPGLGLRLIYFSYDVKMKEKGDIPEGYSVSREKKERFSLILESASTNQTSMYLCASRRASGYNEQFFGPGTRLTVL.